The 20 T cell receptor beta chains below come from one sample, sequenced in a study of T cells after yellow fever vaccination. TCRdb recomputed calls from the 5' RACE reads with MiXCR, one row per CDR3 protein. This sample has roughly 310,000 distinct CDR3 sequences, with roughly 8.7% found just once. Sequencing was performed on PBMCs, taken on the day of the first yellow fever vaccination. The receptor source for this set is a man aged 18 to 35 who received the YFV17D yellow fever vaccine.

This clonotype showed up many times. CDR3 amino acids: CASSLAGPKSGELFF. The CDR3 DNA reads TGCGCCAGCAGCTTGGCGGGACCCAAATCCGGGGAGCTGTTTTTT. The chain carries TRBV5-1 and TRBJ2-2; TRBD1 or TRBD2 may be the D gene (5 bases each). V was trimmed by 0 bases and J by 6 bases, leaving 12 bases between them. CDR1 SGHRS and CDR2 YFSETQ come from the germline V gene. The CDR3 totals 15 residues.

This clonotype was detected many times. The chain links TRBV27 to TRBJ2-2; D possibly corresponds to TRBD2 (5 bases). Germline V gives CDR1 MNHEY, CDR2 SMNVEV (reference sequence). CDR3 size: 13 residues. Trimming took off 3 bases at V and 7 bases at J, with 9 bases between the two ends. The CDR3 DNA follows: TGTGCCAGCAGTTTGAGAGGGATCGGGGAGCTGTTTTTT. This encodes CASSLRGIGELFF.

Ten or more counts support this clonotype. The chain is built from TRBV7-2 and TRBJ1-3; D is undetermined. There are 14 residues in the CDR3. Per germline, CDR1 SGHTA and CDR2 FQGNSA. V was cut by 2 bases and J by 1 base, with 6 bases left in between. CDR3 sequence: CASSLLGSGNTIYF. The DNA for the CDR3 is TGTGCCAGCAGCTTATTAGGGTCTGGAAACACCATATATTTT.

This clonotype was observed at least ten times. V and J are TRBV18 and TRBJ2-3; D gene uncertain. CDR3 length equals 12 residues. Germline assignment: CDR1 KGHSH and CDR2 LQKENI. The germline V and J ends were trimmed by 8 bases and 0 bases, with 6 bases remaining between them. The CDR3 coding sequence is TGTGCCAGCAGCCCTAGCACAGATACGCAGTATTTT. It is translated as CASSPSTDTQYF.

This clonotype came up a few times. The rearrangement joins TRBV28 to TRBJ1-6, with TRBD1 identical over 7 bases. Germline loops: CDR1 MDHEN, CDR2 SYDVKM. This CDR3 region has 18 residues. Germline trimming cut 7 bases from V and 12 bases from J; bases unmatched to any gene: 24. In DNA form, the CDR3 reads TGTGCCAGCAACTTCGGGGGGGCCCCGACAGGGATCGGCAAACCCCTCCACTTT. This codes for CASNFGGAPTGIGKPLHF.

This chain connects TRBV4-1 to TRBJ2-7, with D possibly being TRBD1 (6 bases). The CDR3 covers 15 residues. Trimming took 2 bases from V and 5 from J, leaving 16 bases between them. In germline, CDR1 is MGHRA, CDR2 YSYEKL. The DNA for the CDR3 is TGCGCCAGCAGCCAACTAGGCAGGGGCAAGGACGAGCAGTACTTC. It encodes CASSQLGRGKDEQYF.

In this sample, this clonotype turned up many times. J is TRBJ2-6 and V is TRBV7-8; D remains unclear. The CDR3 totals 15 residues. Deletions cut 1 base from V and 1 base from J, with 5 bases between. Germline loops: CDR1 SGHVS, CDR2 FQNEAQ. CDR3 loop: CASSLGGSGANVLTF. CDR3 nucleotides: TGTGCCAGCAGCTTAGGTGGTTCTGGGGCCAACGTCCTGACTTTC.

The J gene is TRBJ1-5, the V gene TRBV12-3 or TRBV12-4, with a tentative D call TRBD1 (6 bases). V dropped 6 bases and J dropped 2 bases, with 14 bases sitting between them. The length of the CDR3 is 15 residues. CDR3: CASSVVAGGNQPQHF. In DNA, the CDR3 is TGTGCCAGCAGCGTCGTAGCAGGGGGCAATCAGCCCCAGCATTTT.

In its sample, this clonotype was seen a few times. The chain employs TRBV12-3 or TRBV12-4 and TRBJ2-1; 9 bases map to TRBD2. CDR3 length: 15 residues. The J segment lost 4 bases and the V segment lost 8 bases, leaving 9 bases of the junction unmatched. CDR3 coding DNA: TGTGCCAGCTTAGATAGCGGGGGTCCTTACAATGAGCAGTTCTTC. Translated: CASLDSGGPYNEQFF.

This clonotype came up a few times. V gene TRBV18 combines with J gene TRBJ1-1; D unresolved. Germline CDR1 and CDR2: KGHSH and LQKENI. The CDR3 extends over 13 amino acids. V was pared by 0 bases and J by 0 bases, with 2 bases between. The CDR3 loop reads CASSPPVNTEAFF. The CDR3 DNA reads as TGTGCCAGCTCACCACCGGTGAACACTGAAGCTTTCTTT.

This clonotype was seen at least ten times. The chain couples TRBV7-2 to TRBJ2-1; a weak D match, TRBD2 (7 bases). Trimming cost V 5 bases and J 2 bases, with 13 bases left between them. This CDR3 comprises 15 residues. Per the germline V gene, CDR1 is SGHTA and CDR2 is FQGNSA. CDR3 bases: TGTGCCAGCAGCCCCCGGGGGGCCCCCTACAATGAGCAGTTCTTC. Translation gives CASSPRGAPYNEQFF. The whole variable domain, remainder taken from reference TRBV7-2 and TRBJ2-1, is GAGVSQSPSNKVTEKGKDVELRCDPISGHTALYWYRQSLGQGLEFLIYFQGNSAPDKSGLPSDRFSAERTGGSVSTLTIQRTQQEDSAVYLCASSPRGAPYNEQFFGPGTRLTVL.

This clonotype has just a few counts. This sequence joins TRBV20-1 and TRBJ1-1; 7 bases match TRBD1. J gave up 0 bases and V 5 bases, and 6 bases lay outside the gene matches. Germline CDR1 DFQATT, CDR2 SNEGSKA (reference sequence). The CDR3 runs to 14 residues. Written as DNA, the CDR3 is TGCAGTGCTCGTACCGGGACAGTGAACACTGAAGCTTTCTTT. Protein sequence: CSARTGTVNTEAFF.

A few counts support this clonotype. The chain carries TRBV20-1 and TRBJ1-1; 8 positions match TRBD1. Germline V gene sequence: CDR1 DFQATT, CDR2 SNEGSKA (reference sequence). This CDR3 region has 14 residues. Trimming cost V 1 base and J 4 bases; bases outside gene matches: 5. DNA for the CDR3: TGCAGTGCTAGAGTACAGGGGGGGAGCACTGAAGCTTTCTTT. As protein: CSARVQGGSTEAFF.

This clonotype was seen more than once but under ten times. The V and J genes are TRBV5-5 and TRBJ1-1, with a weak D call TRBD1 (6 bases). Per the germline V gene, CDR1 is SGHKS and CDR2 is YYEKEE (reference sequence). The germline V and J ends were trimmed by 5 bases and 3 bases, with 14 bases remaining between them. The CDR3 is made up of 14 amino acids. The CDR3 nucleotides are TGTGCCAGCAGACTTCAGGGGAGGGACACTGAAGCTTTCTTT. This translates into CASRLQGRDTEAFF.

This clonotype has just a few counts. The rearrangement links TRBV9 to TRBJ1-6; D remains ambiguous. The CDR3 is made up of 15 amino acids. The germline gives CDR1 SGDLS, CDR2 YYNGEE. V gave up 0 bases and J gave up 4 bases, with 8 bases separating them. The CDR3 is CASSVGSEYNSPLHF. The DNA of the CDR3 is TGTGCCAGCAGCGTAGGGTCCGAATATAATTCACCCCTCCACTTT. Drawing the rest from reference TRBV9 and TRBJ1-6, the complete variable domain is DSGVTQTPKHLITATGQRVTLRCSPRSGDLSVYWYQQSLDQGLQFLIQYYNGEERAKGNILERFSAQQFPDLHSELNLSSLELGDSALYFCASSVGSEYNSPLHFGNGTRLTVT.

This clonotype was picked up many times. This chain uses TRBV4-2 with TRBJ1-2; D call uncertain. The length of the CDR3 is 14 residues. Germline CDR1 reads LGHNA; CDR2 reads YNFKEQ. The germline V and J ends were trimmed by 0 bases and 6 bases, with 11 bases remaining between them. The CDR3, as DNA: TGTGCCAGCAGCCAAGATAGACCGACCCATGGCTACACCTTC. This gives the protein CASSQDRPTHGYTF.

The rearrangement uses TRBV7-3 and TRBJ2-7; 9 bases are a match to TRBD1. Per germline, CDR1 SGHTA and CDR2 FQGTGA. The J segment lost 5 bases and the V segment lost 7 bases, leaving 9 bases of the junction unmatched. CDR3 length: 14 residues. The CDR3 sequence is CASKPGTGNDEQYF. In nucleotides, the CDR3 is TGTGCCAGCAAACCCGGGACAGGGAATGACGAGCAGTACTTC.

The gene calls are TRBV6-1 and TRBJ1-1; D remains unclear. The V gene lost 6 bases and the J gene lost 6 bases, with 20 bases spanning the gap. The CDR3 has 15 residues. Germline values: CDR1 MNHNS, CDR2 SASEGT. The CDR3 here is CASSPEWMVRAEAFF. The CDR3 nucleotides are TGTGCCAGCAGCCCCGAGTGGATGGTTAGGGCTGAAGCTTTCTTT.

This rearrangement joins TRBV2 to TRBJ2-5; the D gene could be TRBD1 or TRBD2 (5 bases each). The germline V gene encodes CDR1 SNHLY and CDR2 FYNNEI. The CDR3 totals 14 residues. Trimming took off 5 bases at V and 0 bases at J, with 10 bases between the two ends. CDR3 sequence reads: CASSPGTYQETQYF. In DNA, the CDR3 is TGTGCCAGCAGTCCCGGGACGTACCAAGAGACCCAGTACTTC.

This clonotype was counted only a few times. This sequence joins TRBV21-1 and TRBJ2-7. TRBV21-1 is shown as a pseudogene. This CDR3 spans 14 amino acids. The CDR3 coding sequence is TGTGCCAGCAGCAAATACCAGAGCTCCTACGAGCAGTACGTC. It specifies CASSKYQSSYEQYV.